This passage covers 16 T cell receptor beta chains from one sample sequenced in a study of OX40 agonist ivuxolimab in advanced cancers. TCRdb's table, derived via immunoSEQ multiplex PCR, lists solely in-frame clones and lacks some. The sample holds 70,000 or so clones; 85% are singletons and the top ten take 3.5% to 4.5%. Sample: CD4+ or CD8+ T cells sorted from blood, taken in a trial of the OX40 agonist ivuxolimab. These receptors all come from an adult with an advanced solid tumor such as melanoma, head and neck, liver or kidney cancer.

CDR3 bases: TGTGCCAGCAAAACCTCGTTCGCGGGTTATAACGAGCAGTACTTC. Translating it yields CASKTSFAGYNEQYF. This chain connects TRBV6-5 to TRBJ2-7, with D possibly matching TRBD2 (5 bases). Germline CDR1 MNHEY, CDR2 SVGAGI. The V end lost 7 bases, the J end lost 5 bases, and 21 bases lay between the germline ends. The CDR3 covers 15 residues.

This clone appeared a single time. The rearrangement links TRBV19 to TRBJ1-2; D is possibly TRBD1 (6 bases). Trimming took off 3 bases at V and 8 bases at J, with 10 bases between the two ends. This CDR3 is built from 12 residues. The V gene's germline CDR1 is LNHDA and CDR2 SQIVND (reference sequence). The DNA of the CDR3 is TGTGCCAGTAGTATCCAGGGGACCGGCTACACCTTC. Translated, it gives CASSIQGTGYTF.

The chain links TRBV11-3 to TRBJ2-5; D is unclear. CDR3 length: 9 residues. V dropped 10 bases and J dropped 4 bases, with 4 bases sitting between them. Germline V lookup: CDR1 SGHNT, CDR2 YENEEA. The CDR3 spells CATGETQYF. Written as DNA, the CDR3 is TGTGCCACCGGAGAGACCCAGTACTTC.

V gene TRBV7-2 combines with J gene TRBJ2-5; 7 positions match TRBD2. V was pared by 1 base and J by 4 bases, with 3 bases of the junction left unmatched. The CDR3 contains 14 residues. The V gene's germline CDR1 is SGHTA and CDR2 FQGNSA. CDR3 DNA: TGTGCCAGCAGCTTAGATCGGGGGGTAGAGACCCAGTACTTC. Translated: CASSLDRGVETQYF.

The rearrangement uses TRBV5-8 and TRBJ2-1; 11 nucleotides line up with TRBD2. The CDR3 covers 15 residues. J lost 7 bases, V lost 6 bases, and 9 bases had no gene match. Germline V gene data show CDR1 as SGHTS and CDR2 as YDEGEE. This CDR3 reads CASNKLAGVGNEQFF. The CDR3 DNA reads TGTGCCAGCAACAAACTAGCGGGAGTAGGAAATGAGCAGTTCTTC. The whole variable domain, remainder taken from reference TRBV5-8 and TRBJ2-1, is EAGVTQSPTHLIKTRGQQATLRCSPISGHTSVYWYQQALGLGLQFLLWYDEGEERNRGNFPPRFSGRQFPNYSSELNVNALELEDSALYLCASNKLAGVGNEQFFGPGTRLTVL.

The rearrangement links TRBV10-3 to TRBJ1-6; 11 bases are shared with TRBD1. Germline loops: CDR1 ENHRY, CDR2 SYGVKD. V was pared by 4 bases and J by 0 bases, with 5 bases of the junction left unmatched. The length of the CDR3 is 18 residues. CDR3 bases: TGTGCCATCAGTGCGGGACAGGGGGATAGCTCCTATAATTCACCCCTCCACTTT. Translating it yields CAISAGQGDSSYNSPLHF.

The CDR3 nucleotides read TGCGCCAGCAGCTTAGGAGGGCAGAGCGGCTCACCCCTCCACTTT. Its translation is CASSLGGQSGSPLHF. The chain couples TRBV5-1 to TRBJ1-6; no reliable D call. Germline values: CDR1 SGHRS, CDR2 YFSETQ. V lost 2 bases to trimming and J lost 10 bases, with 16 bases between them. The CDR3 spans 15 residues.

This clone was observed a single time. The CDR3 sequence is CASSQGVPDTQYF. The CDR3 DNA reads TGTGCCAGCTCTCAGGGGGTCCCAGATACGCAGTATTTT. This rearrangement joins TRBV2 to TRBJ2-3; the match to TRBD1 covers 7 bases. The CDR3 sequence is 13 residues long. Germline-derived CDR1 and CDR2 are SNHLY and FYNNEI. V was pared by 8 bases and J by 4 bases, with 6 bases of the junction left unmatched.

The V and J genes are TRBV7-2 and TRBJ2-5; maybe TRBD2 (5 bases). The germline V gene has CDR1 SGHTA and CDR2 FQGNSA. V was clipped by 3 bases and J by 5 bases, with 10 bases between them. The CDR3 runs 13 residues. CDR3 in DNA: TGTGCCAGCAGCTTCCGGGGTGGGGAGACCCAGTACTTC. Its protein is CASSFRGGETQYF.

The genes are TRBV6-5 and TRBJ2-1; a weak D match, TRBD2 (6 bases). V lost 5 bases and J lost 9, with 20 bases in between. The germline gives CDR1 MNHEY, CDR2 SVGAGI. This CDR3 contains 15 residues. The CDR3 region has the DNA TGTGCCAGCAGTCCTCTCGGGGGAACCAGACCTGAGCAGTTCTTC. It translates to CASSPLGGTRPEQFF.

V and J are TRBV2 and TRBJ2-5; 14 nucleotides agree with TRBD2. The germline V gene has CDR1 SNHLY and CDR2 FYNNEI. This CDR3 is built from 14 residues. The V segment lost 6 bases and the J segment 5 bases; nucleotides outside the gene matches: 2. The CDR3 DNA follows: TGTGCCAGCAGGACTAGCGGGGGGGTGGAGACCCAGTACTTC. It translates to CASRTSGGVETQYF.

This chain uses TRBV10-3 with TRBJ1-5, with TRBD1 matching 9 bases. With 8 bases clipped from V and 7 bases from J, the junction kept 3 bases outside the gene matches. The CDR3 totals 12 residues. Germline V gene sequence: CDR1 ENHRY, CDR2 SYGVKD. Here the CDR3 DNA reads TGTGCCATCGCACAGGGGGCCCAGCCCCAGCATTTT. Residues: CAIAQGAQPQHF.

CDR3 bases: TGTGCCAGCACAAAAGACCGCCCCTCTGGGGCCAACGTCCTGACTTTC. Translation: CASTKDRPSGANVLTF. The genes are TRBV19 and TRBJ2-6; D ambiguous. V lost 9 bases and J lost 0, with 15 bases in between. There are 16 residues in the CDR3. CDR1 is LNHDA and CDR2 is SQIVND in the germline V gene (reference sequence).

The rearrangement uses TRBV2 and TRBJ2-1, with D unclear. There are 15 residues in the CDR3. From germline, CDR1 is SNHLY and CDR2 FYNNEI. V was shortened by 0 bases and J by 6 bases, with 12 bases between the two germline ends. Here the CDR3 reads CASSEAGTATNEQFF. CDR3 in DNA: TGTGCCAGCAGTGAAGCTGGTACAGCCACCAATGAGCAGTTCTTC.

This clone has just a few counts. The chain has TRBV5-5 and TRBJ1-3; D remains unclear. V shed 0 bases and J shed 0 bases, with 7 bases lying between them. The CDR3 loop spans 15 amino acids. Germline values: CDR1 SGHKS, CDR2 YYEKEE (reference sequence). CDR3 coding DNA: TGTGCCAGCAGCTTGGTGGCGGGCTCTGGAAACACCATATATTTT. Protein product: CASSLVAGSGNTIYF.

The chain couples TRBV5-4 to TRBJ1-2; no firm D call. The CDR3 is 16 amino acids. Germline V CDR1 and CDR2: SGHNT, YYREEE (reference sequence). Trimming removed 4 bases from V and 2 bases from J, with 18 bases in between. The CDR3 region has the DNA TGTGCCAGCAGCGCGGTTATTAATAACGGGAACTATGGCTACACCTTC. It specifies CASSAVINNGNYGYTF.